This T cell receptor beta chain derives from a study of blood T cell repertoires in COVID-19. Study details: COVID-19 samples, acute and convalescent, were from the United States, Italy and Spain. The analysed material was cDNA or gDNA that came from T cells, B-cell-depleted T cells, or PBMCs.

The V segment lost 3 bases and the J segment 8 bases; nucleotides outside the gene matches: 3. Germline-derived CDR1 and CDR2 are SGHAT and FQNNGV. The length of the CDR3 is 13 residues. Authors' methods: Cell counts per sample came from amplifying reference gene primers. Produced via immunoSEQ multiplex PCR; TCRdb's table is partial and in-frame only. V and J calls and clone size are those listed in that table; D and trimming were worked out from the DNA. The table records around 45,000 clones, approximately 80% of them present only once. This receptor was obtained from a woman aged 55-70 years with acute or convalescent COVID-19. Sequenced: peripheral blood. V and J are TRBV11-2 and TRBJ2-1, with 8 bases fitting TRBD2. The CDR3 sequence: CASSFMREDEQFF. In DNA, the CDR3 is TGTGCCAGCAGCTTTATGCGGGAGGATGAGCAGTTCTTC.